This T cell receptor (beta chain) was documented in a study of cytomegalovirus exposure and HLA in healthy donors (dated by TCRdb to 2016 to 2017). Describing the broader study: According to an earlier analysis of 550 to 750 of the donors, roughly 180 million T cells yielded roughly 100 million unique TCR beta sequences and approximately 300 Gb of sequence data. Genome-wide SNP genotypes for about 65% of the roughly 700 donors were used in a later genetic analysis, which treated that subset as a discovery cohort. All discovery cohort repertoires had been generated on a single sequencing platform. Roughly 300 gigabases of sequencing data and around 90 million unique TCR sequences made up an early release that covered fewer than 650 HLA-typed donors. The number of typed donors differed by locus: roughly 629-640 for A, B, C, DRB1 and DQB1; about 520 for DQA1; 606 for DPA1; and approximately 450 for DPB1. Across 300 to 500 genotyped donors of the cohort, an average of about 240,000 unique TCR beta nucleotide sequences per donor were sequenced, and roughly a sixth of those sequences were non-productive. HLA typing covered class I and class II loci at four-digit resolution. High-throughput TCR immunosequencing, statistical association of individual TCRs with disease status, and machine learning were combined to predict cytomegalovirus infection status. The study was designed to test whether signatures of past pathogen exposure could be identified by cataloging public T cell receptors. In addition to the first cohort of roughly 700 subjects, a separate validation cohort of approximately 110 different subjects was used. The later analysis used no new phenotypic data to find candidate immune exposures, relying instead on TCR beta sequences and their occurrence across donors. Because of strong linkage in the cohort, roughly five DR-DQ haplotypes were treated as single units for association and clustering. Of the roughly 400 genotyped donors, approximately 83% fell in the genetic ancestry cluster associated with self-reported Caucasian donors. The study used immunosequencing to profile the T cell repertoires of more than 650 subjects and linked those repertoires to cytomegalovirus serostatus. An earlier analysis of around 640 of the donors used high-throughput TCR beta sequencing to judge whether each TCR beta V gene segment behaved as functional or pseudogenic. Donor age, sex, ethnicity and CMV serostatus were compiled together with the repertoire data. A later analysis re-examined previously published TCR beta repertoires from just over 650 donors and added high-resolution HLA genotyping to investigate patterns of TCR occurrence.

Regarding this clone: The antigen this receptor binds is unknown. Its ends do not fully match the called genes, so a read error is possible.

Libraries came from the immunoSEQ multiplex PCR assay. For the multiplex PCR, a mixture combining 60 forward primers for TCR Vbeta segments and 13 reverse primers for TCR Jbeta segments was used. The CDR3 region of rearranged TCR beta genes was amplified from genomic DNA by a multiplex PCR assay. The amplified TCR beta libraries were sequenced on the Illumina HiSeq System as 87-base-pair reads. As for the original processing: Across the roughly 640 repertoires, a later analysis counted 78 million or so unique TCR beta chains, roughly 11 million of which were shared by at least two donors. Raw reads were error-corrected and collapsed into unique sequences by a nearest-neighbor algorithm in which closely related sequences were merged to remove PCR and sequencing errors. Alignment of CDR3 sequences to IMGT reference sequences was used to assign V, D and J gene segments. For a sequence to be retained, at least a six-nucleotide match to both a V gene segment and a J gene segment was required. A rearrangement counted as productive if the CDR3 had no stop codons and remained in frame with V and J, and every other rearrangement counted as non-productive. CDR3 was defined according to IMGT convention as the region running from the second conserved V-encoded cysteine to the conserved J-encoded phenylalanine. In an earlier analysis of roughly 610 of the donors, sequences lacking an unambiguous match to a single V gene segment were excluded. An earlier analysis of a few hundred of the donors called V segments functional above 56.7% productive rearrangements and segregating when the between-donor standard deviation exceeded 5%. A statistical classification framework was built to diagnose cytomegalovirus status from the catalog of TCR beta chain sequences. In a later analysis, V and J genes were assigned by comparing TCR nucleotide sequences against IMGT/GENE-DB human TR gene sequences. A later analysis assigned CDR3 sequences and most-parsimonious VDJ recombination scenarios with the TCRdist pipeline. In a later analysis, every TCR beta chain was defined by the combination of its CDR3 amino acid sequence and its V-gene family, and reads without a unique V-gene family were dropped. In a later analysis, approximately 640 highly shared, low-generation-probability nucleotide sequences were removed to address suspected cross-contamination and a sequencing artifact. For each public chain, a later analysis derived a clonal expansion index from normalized ranks of inferred template counts within each repertoire. In a later analysis, generation probabilities were computed using a VDJ recombination model fitted to out-of-frame rearrangements, and the results were checked against IGoR. A later analysis scored TCR-TCR, TCR-HLA and TCR-CMV co-occurrence with hypergeometric tests, applying a repertoire-size bias correction to TCR pairs. To estimate false discovery rates, a later analysis permuted the HLA or CMV assignments 20 times. In a later analysis, co-occurring TCRs were grouped using DBSCAN, and TCRdist sequence similarity was added for clustering within HLA-allele-positive subsets. Co-occurrence clustering excluded repertoires with fewer than 30,000 or more than 120,000 public chains, plus five with anomalous nucleotide sharing. The table comes from immuneACCESS by way of TCRdb, which keeps in-frame sequences with V and J called. Part of the clones is missing from these tables; in studies checked, under half for an unresolved V gene and the rest for unknown reasons. V and J calls and clone size are given by that table; D and trimming were obtained from the DNA. In this sample the table shows 100,000 or so clones, about 81% of which occur a single time. The ten largest clones add up to about 2% of the sample.

In total, roughly 710 healthy bone marrow donors made up the cohort. All cohort members were sampled while nominally healthy, although unrecorded immune exposures were likely present. The donor tested CMV seronegative, placing the donor among the 352 seronegative members of the cohort. Every donor gave a peripheral blood sample, and the peripheral blood mononuclear cells from that sample were used for TCR beta sequencing. The Qiagen DNeasy Blood Extraction Kit was used to extract genomic DNA from the blood cell samples. Findings and caveats that apply to the study as a whole: The cohort was sequenced for TCR beta chains only, and without alpha or paired-chain data the features that could be detected were limited. Cytomegalovirus status was reported to be diagnosed by the classifier with high specificity and sensitivity in both the original and validation cohorts. A further reported finding was that TCR beta sequences accurately predicted the HLA-A and HLA-B alleles for most subjects in the first cohort. Linkage disequilibrium might explain the correlated functional status among segregating V segments, but an unknown experimental factor could not be excluded. Across donors, most TCR sequences were observed very rarely, whereas some public TCRs were present in many individuals. A cluster of highly shared sequence variants was judged likely to be a technical artifact of the sequencing pipeline. Because HLA typing was missing for some donors at each locus, association tests included only the typed subset. Most CMV-associated TCR beta chains appeared to be HLA-restricted in a later analysis, and the HLA associations seemed to be driven largely by CMV exposure. Presence/absence analyses assumed roughly uniform sequencing depth across donors, an assumption that may not hold. Immune exposure information for the cohort was limited to CMV serostatus. In a later analysis, several top co-occurrence clusters were reported to appear linked to parvovirus B19, influenza, CMV and Epstein-Barr virus. A later genetic analysis associated a missense DCLRE1C variant with V-gene and J-gene trimming of TCR beta chains, and an independent cohort replicated the association. Compared with the approximately 600-donor mean, donors in an Asian-associated ancestry cluster had fewer N-insertions in productive TCRs, according to a later genetic analysis. A later analysis found that HLA-associated TCR beta chains were more clonally expanded and had lower generation probabilities than equally common non-associated chains. A later analysis associated 15,000 or so TCR beta sequences with specific HLA alleles at a false discovery rate of 0.05. Because the 87-base-pair reads could not distinguish some IMGT-functional V segments, including TRBV6-2 and TRBV6-3, those segments were excluded. According to the authors, the approach could potentially be generalized to other disease states and immunological phenotypes. In an earlier analysis of some 500 of the donors, most TCR beta V segments appeared in productive rearrangements about 87% or about 30% of the time, broadly matching IMGT annotations. In a later analysis, TCR association rates were found to vary across HLA loci, with the most associated TCRs seen for DRB1 alleles and the fewest for HLA-C alleles. A total of fewer than 200 TCR beta chains were listed by the study as associated with cytomegalovirus. Assigning TCR associations to individual alleles was difficult when HLA alleles, especially DR and DQ, strongly co-occurred. In vitro tests confirmed that a few of the cytomegalovirus-associated TCR beta chains recognize cytomegalovirus antigens. Because counts were too low, about 15 rarely observed V segments, including chromosome 9 orphons, were left out of the earlier analysis of approximately 500 of the donors.

From the germline V gene, CDR1 is MNHNS and CDR2 is SASEGT. The CDR3 runs 15 residues from the cysteine to the phenylalanine. The only DNA kept is the CDR3, 45 bases in frame from the first base. The receptor chain draws on TRBV6-1 and TRBJ2-7; 7 junctional bases match TRBD1. The sample consisted of PBMCs. This TCR was recovered from a man younger than 35 in good health and CMV-seronegative. CDR3 region: CTSSELSGGSYEQYF. Here is the DNA: TGTACCAGCAGTGAACTGTCAGGGGGCTCCTACGAGCAGTACTTC.